Shown below are 19 T cell receptor beta chains from a single sample sequenced in a study of blood T cell repertoires in COVID-19. Some clones are missing from TCRdb's copy, which holds only in-frame ones; the method was immunoSEQ multiplex PCR. The profile shows roughly 92,000 clones, roughly 84% of them singletons. The source material was peripheral blood. The receptors stem from a woman at least 80 years old with active or convalescent COVID-19.

V usage is TRBV19 and J usage is TRBJ2-1; D is ambiguous. Trimming left V 1 base short and J 3 bases short, with 7 bases between. This CDR3 spans 14 amino acids. Looked up from germline, CDR1 is LNHDA and CDR2 is SQIVND (reference sequence). The CDR3 DNA reads TGTGCCAGTAGTATAGGGAGCAGCTACAATGAGCAGTTCTTC. Protein product: CASSIGSSYNEQFF.

The V gene is TRBV6-5, the J gene TRBJ2-7; 13 bases agree with TRBD2. This CDR3 region has 16 residues. The germline CDR1 and CDR2 sequences are MNHEY and SVGAGI. The V and J ends lost 4 bases and 5 bases, in that order; junction bases with no gene match: 8. CDR3 bases: TGTGCCAGCAGTTGGCTACTAGCGGGGGGGCAGGACGAGCAGTACTTC. It is translated as CASSWLLAGGQDEQYF.

V and J are TRBV6-5 and TRBJ1-4; TRBD1 aligns across 7 bases. V gave up 7 bases and J gave up 6 bases; unmatched junction bases: 8. Germline CDR1 reads MNHEY; CDR2 reads SVGAGI. The CDR3 covers 14 residues. The CDR3 DNA reads as TGTGCCAGCATCACTGGGGACAGACATGAAAAACTGTTTTTT. Its translation: CASITGDRHEKLFF.

The chain recombines TRBV19 with TRBJ1-3; TRBD1 might be the D (6 bases). This CDR3 region has 16 residues. Trimming took off 5 bases at V and 2 bases at J, with 16 bases between the two ends. CDR1 is LNHDA, CDR2 SQIVND, per germline (reference sequence). CDR3 protein: CASSVDRRSPGNTIYF. For the CDR3, the DNA is TGTGCCAGTAGTGTCGACAGGAGATCGCCTGGAAACACCATATATTTT.

This chain joins TRBV27 and TRBJ2-1; 10 bases match TRBD2. The CDR3 sequence is 15 residues long. CDR1 and CDR2 from the germline V gene are MNHEY and SMNVEV (reference sequence). V shed 5 bases and J 6 bases; nucleotides not matched to a gene: 7. CDR3 region: CASSGTSGMVNEQFF. CDR3 in DNA: TGTGCCAGCAGTGGAACTAGCGGGATGGTCAATGAGCAGTTCTTC.

The genes are TRBV7-2 and TRBJ1-5; 12 positions match TRBD1. The CDR3 covers 19 residues. V lost 2 bases to trimming and J lost 2 bases; unmatched junction nucleotides: 10. Germline CDR1 SGHTA, CDR2 FQGNSA. DNA of the CDR3: TGTGCCAGCAGCTTATGGTACGGGACAGGGGGCGCTGGCAATCAGCCCCAGCATTTT. This gives the protein CASSLWYGTGGAGNQPQHF.

This rearrangement joins TRBV5-1 to TRBJ1-1, with 9 bases that match TRBD1. Germline V gene sequence: CDR1 SGHRS, CDR2 YFSETQ. The CDR3 extends over 15 amino acids. Germline trimming cut 3 bases from V and 2 bases from J; bases unmatched to any gene: 5. DNA for the CDR3: TGCGCCAGCAGCTCCCGGGACAGGGTAAACACTGAAGCTTTCTTT. Its protein product is CASSSRDRVNTEAFF.

This clone was seen just once. The rearrangement joins TRBV29-1 to TRBJ2-5; unclear D gene. Trimming pared 5 bases from V and 5 bases from J, leaving 9 bases between. From germline, CDR1 is SQVTM and CDR2 ANQGSEA. This CDR3 is 11 amino acids long. The CDR3 sequence: CSVLTTETQYF. As DNA, the CDR3 is TGCAGCGTTCTGACAACGGAGACCCAGTACTTC.

The rearrangement links TRBV19 to TRBJ2-5, with D possibly matching TRBD1 (6 bases). Germline assignment: CDR1 LNHDA and CDR2 SQIVND (reference sequence). V gave up 5 bases and J gave up 5 bases, with 12 bases separating them. The CDR3 has 13 residues. In nucleotides, the CDR3 is TGTGCCAGTAGTCCTACAGGGCAGGAGACCCAGTACTTC. It translates to CASSPTGQETQYF.

As concerns this clone: The same CDR3 arises from other DNA sequences in this sample as well. The chain carries TRBV3-1 (or the pseudogene TRBV3-2) and TRBJ2-7, with 14 nucleotides matching TRBD2. The CDR3 consists of 14 residues. V gave up 6 bases and J gave up 3 bases; unmatched junction bases: 1. The germline gives CDR1 LGHDT, CDR2 YNNKEL (reference sequence). The CDR3 region has the DNA TGTGCCAGCAGTGGGACTAGCGGGAGCTACGAGCAGTACTTC. Protein: CASSGTSGSYEQYF.

The genes are TRBV5-8 and TRBJ2-2; no firm D call. The CDR3 has 13 amino acids. Germline CDR1 and CDR2: SGHTS and YDEGEE. Trimming left V 5 bases short and J 3 bases short, with 8 bases between. CDR3 DNA sequence: TGTGCCAGCAGTTCGAGGTACACCGGGGAGCTGTTTTTT. Amino acid sequence: CASSSRYTGELFF.

The chain couples TRBV7-2 to TRBJ2-1; 11 nucleotides align to TRBD2. Germline values: CDR1 SGHTA, CDR2 FQGNSA. This CDR3 spans 15 amino acids. V dropped 5 bases and J dropped 3; count of bases not matched to a gene: 3. The CDR3 DNA follows: TGTGCCAGCAGCCCTAGCGGGGGGAACTACAATGAGCAGTTCTTC. It is translated as CASSPSGGNYNEQFF.

J is TRBJ2-1 and V is TRBV5-1; D unresolved. The germline V gene encodes CDR1 SGHRS and CDR2 YFSETQ. V lost 1 base, J lost 3 bases, and 11 bases lay in between. This CDR3 has 15 residues. The DNA of the CDR3 is TGCGCCAGCAGCTTGAATCCAGGTGACTACAATGAGCAGTTCTTC. It is translated as CASSLNPGDYNEQFF. The variable domain in full, completed from reference TRBV5-1 and TRBJ2-1, reads KAGVTQTPRYLIKTRGQQVTLSCSPISGHRSVSWYQQTPGQGLQFLFEYFSETQRNKGNFPGRFSGRQFSNSRSEMNVSTLELGDSALYLCASSLNPGDYNEQFFGPGTRLTVL.

CDR3 sequence (DNA): TGTGCCAGCAGCTCCCAAGCGGGAGGATTCGTGGGGTCCACAGATACGCAGTATTTT. Translation: CASSSQAGGFVGSTDTQYF. This chain uses TRBV11-2 with TRBJ2-3; 9 bases are a match to TRBD2. V trimming: 4 bases; J trimming: 2 bases; junction bases outside the gene matches: 16. The CDR3 is 19 residues long. Germline values: CDR1 SGHAT, CDR2 FQNNGV.

The chain carries TRBV13 and TRBJ2-7, with a weak D call TRBD2 (5 bases). Germline-derived CDR1 and CDR2 are PRHDT and FYEKMQ (reference sequence). CDR3 length equals 15 residues. Trimming stripped 4 bases from V and 2 bases from J, with 15 bases between. The CDR3 DNA is TGTGCCAGCAGCTCCCGAGGACTCTTCCCCTACGAGCAGTACTTC. Its protein product is CASSSRGLFPYEQYF.

This clone was picked up one time. This chain connects TRBV7-9 to TRBJ2-7; D may be TRBD1 (6 bases). CDR3 size: 13 residues. V was clipped by 1 base and J by 6 bases, with 10 bases between them. CDR1 is SEHNR and CDR2 is FQNEAQ in the germline V gene (reference sequence). DNA for the CDR3: TGTGCCAGCAGCTTAGTACCAGGGGCCGAGCAGTACTTC. It codes for CASSLVPGAEQYF.

This clone was seen at least ten times. The chain combines TRBV7-7 with TRBJ2-2; a weak D match, TRBD2 (6 bases). V shed 1 base and J shed 1 base, with 16 bases lying between them. From germline, CDR1 is SSHAT and CDR2 FNYEAQ (reference sequence). The CDR3 sequence is 18 residues long. DNA of the CDR3: TGTGCCAGCAGCTTAGAAGGCGGAGGGCAGAAGAACACCGGGGAGCTGTTTTTT. This gives the protein CASSLEGGGQKNTGELFF.

J is TRBJ2-4 and V is TRBV6-2 or TRBV6-3, with TRBD1 matching over 8 bases. Germline CDR1 is MNHEY and CDR2 is SVGEGT. V lost 5 bases and J lost 4; bases outside the gene matches: 4. The CDR3 contains 14 residues. The CDR3: CASSLDRAKNIQYF. CDR3 sequence (DNA): TGTGCCAGCAGTCTGGACAGGGCGAAAAACATTCAGTACTTC.

V usage is TRBV5-6 and J usage is TRBJ2-3; 9 nucleotides match TRBD1. The J segment lost 5 bases and the V segment lost 1 base, leaving 11 bases of the junction unmatched. The germline CDR1 and CDR2 sequences are SGHDT and YYEEEE. The CDR3 extends over 17 amino acids. This CDR3 is CASSLLRGDRAKDTQYF. CDR3 DNA sequence: TGTGCCAGCAGCTTGTTGAGGGGGGACAGGGCAAAAGATACGCAGTATTTT. Together with reference TRBV5-6 and TRBJ2-3, the CDR3 gives the full variable domain: DAGVTQSPTHLIKTRGQQVTLRCSPKSGHDTVSWYQQALGQGPQFIFQYYEEEERQRGNFPDRFSGHQFPNYSSELNVNALLLGDSALYLCASSLLRGDRAKDTQYFGPGTRLTVL.